Sequencing of this T cell receptor (beta chain) was carried out in a study of Ad26.COV2.S vaccination and SARS-CoV-2 variants. Points from the study as a whole: Non-spike TCR breadth was similar in vaccine and placebo recipients. Substantial breadth in spike-specific CD8+ and CD4+ T cell responses was reportedly seen after vaccination. Compared with placebo recipients, vaccine recipients had higher spike-specific TCR breadth.

Germline V gene sequence: CDR1 MNHEY, CDR2 SMNVEV (reference sequence). This CDR3 comprises 14 residues. Trimming shortened V by 3 bases and J by 4 bases, and 12 bases separated the two germline ends. Concerning this clone itself: The antigen remains undetermined.

Sequencing used immunoSEQ multiplex PCR; TCRdb keeps in-frame clones, though not all of them. The table has nearly 400,000 clones, approximately 91% seen once; the top ten hold 1.5% to 2%. The treatment was: some 20 received Ad26.COV2.S at low or high dose, single or two shots; 5 received placebo; per-sample allocation not given. After the first vaccine or placebo injection, samples were drawn on day 63. It was Wuhan-strain SARS-CoV-2 spike that the Ad26 vaccine vector expressed. V gene TRBV27 combines with J gene TRBJ1-1, with unresolved D. The sequence was obtained from a person aged 18-60 years who received the Ad26.COV2.S COVID-19 vaccine or a placebo. The sequenced sample was peripheral blood, obtained in a trial of Ad26.COV2.S vaccine versus placebo. The CDR3 bases are TGTGCCAGCAGTTTTACGGGGATGGGCACTGAAGCTTTCTTT. The encoded protein is CASSFTGMGTEAFF.